This entry lists 20 T cell receptor beta chains sequenced from one sample in a study of blood T cell repertoires in COVID-19. Assay used: immunoSEQ multiplex PCR; TCRdb lists only in-frame clones, some missing. The sample holds 370,000 or so clones; 87% are singletons and the top ten take approximately 1.3%. Sequenced sample: PBMCs or T cells enriched from blood (not recorded which). These receptors were obtained from a man aged 30-40 years who had recovered from COVID-19.

This clone was seen a single time. This sample also contains other DNA sequences that code for the same CDR3. V is TRBV18 and J is TRBJ1-2; 10 positions match TRBD1. This CDR3 has 13 residues. Germline CDR1 and CDR2: KGHSH and LQKENI. With V trimmed by 2 bases and J by 8 bases, 2 bases remained unmatched. The CDR3 DNA is TGTGCCAGCTCACCAGGACAGGGGGGCGGCTACACCTTC. This sequence encodes CASSPGQGGGYTF.

V is TRBV9 and J is TRBJ1-4; TRBD1 agrees at 9 bases. Unmatched junction bases numbered 5, after V lost 4 bases and J lost 1 base. This CDR3 comprises 16 residues. Germline CDR1 and CDR2: SGDLS and YYNGEE. CDR3 in amino acids: CASSQTGGETNEKLFF. DNA of the CDR3: TGTGCCAGCAGCCAGACAGGGGGAGAAACTAATGAAAAACTGTTTTTT. The full variable domain, rest sourced from reference TRBV9 and TRBJ1-4, is DSGVTQTPKHLITATGQRVTLRCSPRSGDLSVYWYQQSLDQGLQFLIQYYNGEERAKGNILERFSAQQFPDLHSELNLSSLELGDSALYFCASSQTGGETNEKLFFGSGTQLSVL.

This sequence joins TRBV19 and TRBJ1-2; 11 bases match TRBD1. The CDR3 consists of 15 residues. The V segment lost 6 bases and the J segment 7 bases; nucleotides outside the gene matches: 10. Germline CDR1 is LNHDA and CDR2 is SQIVND (reference sequence). CDR3 nucleotide sequence: TGTGCCAGTAGACGGACAGGGGGCGCCCCGGGTGGCTACACCTTC. Translation gives CASRRTGGAPGGYTF.

This chain uses TRBV30 with TRBJ1-1, with 7 bases fitting TRBD1. Unmatched junction bases numbered 6, after V lost 3 bases and J lost 5 bases. This CDR3 has 13 residues. Germline CDR1 and CDR2: GTSNPN and SVGIG (reference sequence). The CDR3 loop reads CAWSTDRATEAFF. Here the CDR3 DNA reads TGTGCCTGGAGCACTGACAGGGCTACTGAAGCTTTCTTT. Full variable domain (rest looked up from reference TRBV30 and TRBJ1-1): SQTIHQWPATLVQPVGSPLSLECTVEGTSNPNLYWYRQAAGRGLQLLFYSVGIGQISSEVPQNLSASRPQDRQFILSSKKLLLSDSGFYLCAWSTDRATEAFFGQGTRLTVV.

V is TRBV6-5 and J is TRBJ1-6; 7 bases map to TRBD1. The CDR3 length is 13 residues. V gave up 7 bases and J gave up 7 bases; unmatched junction bases: 4. Germline V gene sequence: CDR1 MNHEY, CDR2 SVGAGI. As DNA, the CDR3 is TGTGCCAGCACGGAGACAGGGAATTCACCCCTCCACTTT. It is translated as CASTETGNSPLHF.

This sequence joins TRBV18 and TRBJ2-1; 12 bases agree with TRBD2. CDR3 size: 15 residues. The J segment lost 4 bases and the V segment lost 6 bases, leaving 4 bases of the junction unmatched. Germline CDR1 and CDR2: KGHSH and LQKENI. CDR3 coding DNA: TGTGCCAGCTCGCCCGGACTAGCGGGGTACAATGAGCAGTTCTTC. Translated, it gives CASSPGLAGYNEQFF.

The rearrangement uses TRBV19 and TRBJ2-7, with D possibly matching TRBD1 (6 bases). Germline CDR1 is LNHDA and CDR2 is SQIVND (reference sequence). The CDR3 covers 16 residues. V was pared by 1 base and J by 0 bases, with 13 bases between. CDR3 residues: CASSIAQTGPSYEQYF. CDR3 DNA sequence: TGTGCCAGTAGTATAGCTCAGACAGGTCCCTCCTACGAGCAGTACTTC. Together with reference TRBV19 and TRBJ2-7, the CDR3 gives the full variable domain: DGGITQSPKYLFRKEGQNVTLSCEQNLNHDAMYWYRQDPGQGLRLIYYSQIVNDFQKGDIAEGYSVSREKKESFPLTVTSAQKNPTAFYLCASSIAQTGPSYEQYFGPGTRLTVT.

The V gene is TRBV6-5, the J gene TRBJ1-2; 7 positions match TRBD1. V shed 7 bases and J 2 bases; nucleotides not matched to a gene: 7. Germline-derived CDR1 and CDR2 are MNHEY and SVGAGI. CDR3 length equals 14 residues. This CDR3 is CASTELGQNYGYTF. CDR3 DNA: TGTGCCAGCACCGAATTGGGACAGAACTATGGCTACACCTTC.

The sample holds a few counts of this clone. The chain employs TRBV5-1 and TRBJ2-5, with D possibly matching TRBD2 (6 bases). Germline V CDR1 and CDR2: SGHRS, YFSETQ. This CDR3 has 13 residues. With 5 bases removed from V and 3 bases from J, the gap between germline ends came to 11 bases. CDR3 DNA sequence: TGCGCCAGCAGTTTTAGCGGTGAAGAGACCCAGTACTTC. This translates into CASSFSGEETQYF.

The genes are TRBV10-3 and TRBJ2-2, with D possibly matching TRBD1 (6 bases). V shed 8 bases and J shed 3 bases, with 16 bases lying between them. CDR3 length: 15 amino acids. Germline CDR1 is ENHRY and CDR2 is SYGVKD. As DNA, the CDR3 is TGTGCCATCGCCGGGACACCCACGGACACCGGGGAGCTGTTTTTT. This codes for CAIAGTPTDTGELFF.

This chain connects TRBV14 to TRBJ1-2; weak D call: TRBD1 (5 bases). In germline, CDR1 is SGHDN, CDR2 FVKESK. The CDR3 is made up of 13 amino acids. The germline V and J ends were trimmed by 4 bases and 4 bases, with 10 bases remaining between them. The CDR3 spells CASSPTGGYGYTF. In nucleotides, the CDR3 is TGTGCCAGCAGCCCGACGGGGGGCTATGGCTACACCTTC.

This rearrangement joins TRBV11-2 to TRBJ1-1; D unclear. Germline CDR1 reads SGHAT; CDR2 reads FQNNGV. The CDR3 loop spans 15 amino acids. V was cut by 5 bases and J by 1 base, with 14 bases left in between. For the CDR3, the DNA is TGTGCCAGCAGCCAGGTGGCAGGTACGAACACTGAAGCTTTCTTT. It specifies CASSQVAGTNTEAFF.

The rearrangement links TRBV23-1 to TRBJ1-2, with 10 bases matching TRBD1. TRBV23-1 is annotated as an ORF whose role is uncertain. The CDR3 is 16 amino acids. The trim removed 7 bases at V and 6 bases at J, leaving 14 bases unmatched. CDR3 residues: CASISGTGVMRDGYTF. CDR3 bases: TGCGCCAGCATATCCGGGACAGGGGTCATGAGGGATGGCTACACCTTC.

The genes are TRBV7-2 and TRBJ2-7; D is possibly TRBD1 (5 bases). Trimming shortened V by 5 bases and J by 5 bases, and 16 bases separated the two germline ends. Germline values: CDR1 SGHTA, CDR2 FQGNSA. The CDR3 consists of 14 residues. The CDR3 loop reads CASSERQFGDEQYF. In DNA form, the CDR3 reads TGTGCCAGCAGCGAGCGACAGTTCGGCGACGAGCAGTACTTC.

This chain joins TRBV5-1 and TRBJ2-1, with TRBD1 matching 7 bases. The CDR3 sequence is 15 residues long. Germline V gives CDR1 SGHRS, CDR2 YFSETQ. V lost 4 bases and J lost 5; bases outside the gene matches: 9. The CDR3 DNA reads TGCGCCAGCAGCCCGCCGGGACAGAGAAACAATGAGCAGTTCTTC. It specifies CASSPPGQRNNEQFF.

This clone was detected only a few times. The V gene is TRBV18, the J gene TRBJ1-1, with D possibly matching TRBD1 (6 bases). This CDR3 region has 15 residues. Germline V gene lookup returns CDR1 KGHSH and CDR2 LQKENI. V was clipped by 3 bases and J by 1 base, with 12 bases between them. The CDR3 protein is CASSPPGTRNTEAFF. Here the CDR3 DNA reads TGTGCCAGCTCACCTCCCGGGACAAGGAACACTGAAGCTTTCTTT.

This clone was seen a single time. The chain employs TRBV19 and TRBJ1-2; TRBD1 aligns across 10 bases. CDR3 length: 13 amino acids. Germline V gives CDR1 LNHDA, CDR2 SQIVND (reference sequence). The ends lost 4 bases at V and 7 bases at J; junction bases unmatched: 3. The CDR3 DNA reads as TGTGCCAGTAGTAGAGACAGGGGGCCTGGCTACACCTTC. Translated, it gives CASSRDRGPGYTF.

V is TRBV5-1 and J is TRBJ1-2; D is uncertain. CDR1 and CDR2 from the germline V gene are SGHRS and YFSETQ. V was cut by 2 bases and J by 1 base, with 15 bases left in between. The CDR3 contains 16 residues. CDR3 sequence (DNA): TGCGCCAGCAGCTTAGTTGGTCACCGAGATAACTATGGCTACACCTTC. Amino acids: CASSLVGHRDNYGYTF.

CDR3 in DNA: TGTGCCAGCAGCTTAAGCGACACCGGGGAGCTGTTTTTT. Its translation is CASSLSDTGELFF. The J gene is TRBJ2-2, the V gene TRBV11-3; D unresolved. Trimming stripped 2 bases from V and 3 bases from J, with 4 bases between. Germline CDR1 reads SGHNT; CDR2 reads YENEEA. This CDR3 comprises 13 residues.

The rearrangement links TRBV30 to TRBJ2-2; TRBD1 aligns across 7 bases. Germline V lookup: CDR1 GTSNPN, CDR2 SVGIG (reference sequence). The CDR3 sequence is 14 residues long. V shed 4 bases, J shed 3 bases, and the junction held 5 bases outside the gene matches. For the CDR3, the DNA is TGTGCCTGGAAGGTGACAGGGTACACCGGGGAGCTGTTTTTT. This sequence encodes CAWKVTGYTGELFF.